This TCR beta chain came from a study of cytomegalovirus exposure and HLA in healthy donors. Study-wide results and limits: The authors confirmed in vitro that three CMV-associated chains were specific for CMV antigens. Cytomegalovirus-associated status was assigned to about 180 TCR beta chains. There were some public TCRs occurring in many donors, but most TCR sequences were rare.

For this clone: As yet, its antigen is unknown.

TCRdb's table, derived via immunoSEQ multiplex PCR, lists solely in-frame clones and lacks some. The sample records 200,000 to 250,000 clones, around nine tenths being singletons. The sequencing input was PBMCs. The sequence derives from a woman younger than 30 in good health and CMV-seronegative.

The CDR3 spells CASSFIEGQYYNEQFF. CDR3 DNA: TGTGCCAGCAGCTTTATTGAGGGACAGTACTACAATGAGCAGTTCTTC. This chain connects TRBV11-2 to TRBJ2-1, with 7 bases matching TRBD1. This CDR3 comprises 16 residues. CDR1 and CDR2 (germline): SGHAT, FQNNGV. The ends lost 3 bases at V and 3 bases at J; junction bases unmatched: 8.